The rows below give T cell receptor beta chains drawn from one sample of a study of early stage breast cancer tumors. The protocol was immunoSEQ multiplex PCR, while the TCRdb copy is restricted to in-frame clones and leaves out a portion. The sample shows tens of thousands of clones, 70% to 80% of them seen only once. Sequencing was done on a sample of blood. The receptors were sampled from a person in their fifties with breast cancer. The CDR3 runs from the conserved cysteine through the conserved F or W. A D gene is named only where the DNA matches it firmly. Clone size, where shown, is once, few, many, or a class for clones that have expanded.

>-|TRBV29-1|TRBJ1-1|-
TGCAGCGTTGGTTGGGGGCAAACTGAAGCTTTCTTT
CSVGWGQTEAFF
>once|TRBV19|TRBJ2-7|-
TGTGCCAGTAGTAGAGGGTGGTTGGGCGAGCAGTACTTC
CASSRGWLGEQYF
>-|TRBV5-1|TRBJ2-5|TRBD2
TGCGCCAGCAGTCTTAGCGGGAGGGGTCAAGAGACCCAGTACTTC
CASSLSGRGQETQYF
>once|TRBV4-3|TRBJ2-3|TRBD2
TGCGCCAGCAGCCCATCTAGCGGGGGGGCCACAGATACGCAGTATTTT
CASSPSSGGATDTQYF
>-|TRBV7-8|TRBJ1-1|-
TGTGCCACCATGGACGGGGGGGACACTGAAGCTTTCTTT
CATMDGGDTEAFF
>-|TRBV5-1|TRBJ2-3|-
TGCGCCAGCAGCCCGGGAAACAGGGTTGCAGATACGCAGTATTTT
CASSPGNRVADTQYF
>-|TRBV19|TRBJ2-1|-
TGTGCCAGTAGCCTTATAAATCATGGGGGCGGCGATGAGCAGTTCTTC
CASSLINHGGGDEQFF
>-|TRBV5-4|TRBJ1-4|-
TGTGCCAGCAGCCAAGAGGGGGGGACTAATGAAAAACTGTTTTTT
CASSQEGGTNEKLFF
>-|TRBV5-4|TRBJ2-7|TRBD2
TGTGCCAGCAGCCAAGATCTCGGGACTAGCGGGGAGCAGTACTTC
CASSQDLGTSGEQYF
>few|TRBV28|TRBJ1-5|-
TGTGCCAGCAGCTTCCGCGGGACCCCAGCCCAGCATTTT
CASSFRGTPAQHF
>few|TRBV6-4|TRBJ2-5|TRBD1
TGTGCCAGCAGTAAGACAGGGGACCAAGAGACCCAGTACTTC
CASSKTGDQETQYF
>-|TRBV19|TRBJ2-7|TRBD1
TGTGCCAGTAGTATACTGGACAGGTCCCACGAGCAGTACTTC
CASSILDRSHEQYF
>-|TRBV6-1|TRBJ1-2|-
TGTGCCAGCAGTGAATTGGCAGGGGCGCTCTATGACTATGGCTACACCTTC
CASSELAGALYDYGYTF
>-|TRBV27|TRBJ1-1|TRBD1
TGTGCCAGCAGTTTAGACAGGGGGCCAAACACTGAAGCTTTCTTT
CASSLDRGPNTEAFF
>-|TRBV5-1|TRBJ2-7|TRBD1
TGCGCCAGCAGCTTGGTTTTCGGGACAGCCTCCTCATGGGTTCACGAGCAGTACTTC
CASSLVFGTASSWVHEQYF
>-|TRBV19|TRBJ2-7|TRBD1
TGTGCCAGTAGTATGACAGGGATCTACGAGCAGTACTTC
CASSMTGIYEQYF
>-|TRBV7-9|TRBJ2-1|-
TGTGCCAGCAGCCTCTCCACGGCGACGGGATTTGAGAATGAGCAGTTCTTC
CASSLSTATGFENEQFF
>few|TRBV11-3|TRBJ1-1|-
TGTGCCAGCAGCTCACCCATGCGGGCGAACACTGAAGCTTTCTTT
CASSSPMRANTEAFF
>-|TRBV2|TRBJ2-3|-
TGTGCCAGCAGTTTTGTAGGGGGGGCCGGGGATACGCAGTATTTT
CASSFVGGAGDTQYF
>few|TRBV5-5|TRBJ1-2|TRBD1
TGTGCCAGCAGCTCGCCGGGAACAGGGGGCCGCGACTATGGCTACACCTTC
CASSSPGTGGRDYGYTF
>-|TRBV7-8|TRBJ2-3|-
TGTGCCAGCAGCTTAGTGGGCAGGACGGGGGATACGCAGTATTTT
CASSLVGRTGDTQYF
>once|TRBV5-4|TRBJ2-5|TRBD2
TGTGCCAGCAGCTTAGGCGGGGGGAGCCAAGAGACCCAGTACTTC
CASSLGGGSQETQYF
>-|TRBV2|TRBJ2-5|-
TGTGCCAGCAGTGTTCGCGGGGGCGAAGAGACCCAGTACTTC
CASSVRGGEETQYF
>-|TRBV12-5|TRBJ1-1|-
TGTGCTAGTGGTCTAAGGGGTATATTGAACACTGAAGCTTTCTTT
CASGLRGILNTEAFF
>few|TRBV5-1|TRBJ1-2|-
TGCGCCAGCAGCTTAGGGGGTTCGGGTGGCTACACCTTC
CASSLGGSGGYTF
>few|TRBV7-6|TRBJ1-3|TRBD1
TGTGCCAGCAGTCCGGGGAACAGGGGGATATCTGGAAACACCATATATTTT
CASSPGNRGISGNTIYF
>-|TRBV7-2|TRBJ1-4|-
TGTGCCAGCAGACCAAAGGGGAATGAAAAACTGTTTTTT
CASRPKGNEKLFF
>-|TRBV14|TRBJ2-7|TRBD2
TGTGCCAGCAGCCAAGGGACTAGCGGAGGCTACGAGCAGTACTTC
CASSQGTSGGYEQYF
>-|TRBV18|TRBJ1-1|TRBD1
TGTGCCAGTTCCAGACAGGGTAACACTGAAGCTTTCTTT
CASSRQGNTEAFF
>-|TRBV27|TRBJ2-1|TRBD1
TGTGCCAGCACCCGACAGGGGAACAATGAGCAGTTCTTC
CASTRQGNNEQFF
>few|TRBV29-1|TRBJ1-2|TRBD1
TGCAGCGTTGAAGGCCTGACAGGGACCCTGGGCTATGGCTACACCTTC
CSVEGLTGTLGYGYTF
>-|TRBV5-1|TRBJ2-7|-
TGCGCCAGCAGCTTCACTAACAGGGTCCCAGACTACGAGCAGTACTTC
CASSFTNRVPDYEQYF
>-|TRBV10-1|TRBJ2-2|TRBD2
TGCGCCAGCAGTGACACGGGACTAGGGACCCGCGGGGAGCTGTTTTTT
CASSDTGLGTRGELFF